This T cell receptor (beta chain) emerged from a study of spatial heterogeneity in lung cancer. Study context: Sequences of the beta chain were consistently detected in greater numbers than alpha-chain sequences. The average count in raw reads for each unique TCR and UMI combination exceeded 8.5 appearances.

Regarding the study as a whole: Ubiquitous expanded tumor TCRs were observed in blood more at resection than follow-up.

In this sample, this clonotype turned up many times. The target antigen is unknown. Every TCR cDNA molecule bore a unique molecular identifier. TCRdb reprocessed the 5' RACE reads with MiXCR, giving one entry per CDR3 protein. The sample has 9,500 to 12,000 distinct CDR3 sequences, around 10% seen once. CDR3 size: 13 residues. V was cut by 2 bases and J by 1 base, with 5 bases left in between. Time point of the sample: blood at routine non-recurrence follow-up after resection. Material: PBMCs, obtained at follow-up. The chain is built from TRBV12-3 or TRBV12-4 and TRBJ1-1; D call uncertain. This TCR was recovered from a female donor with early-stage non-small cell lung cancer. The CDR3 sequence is CASSLQRNTEAFF. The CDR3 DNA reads TGTGCCAGCAGTTTACAACGGAACACTGAAGCTTTCTTT.